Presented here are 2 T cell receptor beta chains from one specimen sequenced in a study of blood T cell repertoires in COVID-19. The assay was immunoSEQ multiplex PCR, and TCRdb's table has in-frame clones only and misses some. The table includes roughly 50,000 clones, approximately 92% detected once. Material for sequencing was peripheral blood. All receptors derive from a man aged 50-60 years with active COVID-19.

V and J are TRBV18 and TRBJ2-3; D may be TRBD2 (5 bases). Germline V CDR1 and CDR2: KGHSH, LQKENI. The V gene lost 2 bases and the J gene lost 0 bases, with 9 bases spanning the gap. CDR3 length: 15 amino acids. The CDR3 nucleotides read TGTGCCAGCTCACCAGTCGGCGGGAGCACAGATACGCAGTATTTT. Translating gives CASSPVGGSTDTQYF.

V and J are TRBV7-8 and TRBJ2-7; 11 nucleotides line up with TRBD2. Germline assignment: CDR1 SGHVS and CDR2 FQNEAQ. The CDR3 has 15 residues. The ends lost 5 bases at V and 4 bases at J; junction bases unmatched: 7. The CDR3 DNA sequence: TGTGCCAGCAGCGGAACTAGCGGGGGAATATACGAGCAGTACTTC. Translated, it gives CASSGTSGGIYEQYF.